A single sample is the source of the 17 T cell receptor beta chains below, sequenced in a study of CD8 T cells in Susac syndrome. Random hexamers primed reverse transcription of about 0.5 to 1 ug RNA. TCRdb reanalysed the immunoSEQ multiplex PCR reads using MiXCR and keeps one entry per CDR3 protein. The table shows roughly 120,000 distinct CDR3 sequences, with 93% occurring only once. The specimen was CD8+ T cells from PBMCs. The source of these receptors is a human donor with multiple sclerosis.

CDR3 nucleotide sequence: TGTGCCAGCAGCCAGGGGTATTCACCCCTCCACTTT. Protein: CASSQGYSPLHF. The chain uses TRBV14 and TRBJ1-6, with unresolved D. Germline loops: CDR1 SGHDN, CDR2 FVKESK. V lost 3 bases to trimming and J lost 8 bases, with 5 bases between them. This CDR3 spans 12 amino acids.

In DNA form, the CDR3 reads TGTGCTAGCGGGGAGGGGGACCTGGGGACCCAGTACTTC. Translating gives CASGEGDLGTQYF. The V gene is TRBV12-5, the J gene TRBJ2-5; TRBD2 might be the D (7 bases). Germline-derived CDR1 and CDR2 are LGHNT and FRNRAP. V was shortened by 9 bases and J by 7 bases, with 18 bases between the two germline ends. CDR3 length: 13 amino acids.

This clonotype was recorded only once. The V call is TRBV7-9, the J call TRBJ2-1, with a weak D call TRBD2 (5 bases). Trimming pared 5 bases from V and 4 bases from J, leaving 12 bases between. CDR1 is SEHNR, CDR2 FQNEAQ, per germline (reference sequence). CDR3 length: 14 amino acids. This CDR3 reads CASSPVLEYNEQFF. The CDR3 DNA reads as TGTGCCAGCAGCCCCGTACTAGAGTACAATGAGCAGTTCTTC.

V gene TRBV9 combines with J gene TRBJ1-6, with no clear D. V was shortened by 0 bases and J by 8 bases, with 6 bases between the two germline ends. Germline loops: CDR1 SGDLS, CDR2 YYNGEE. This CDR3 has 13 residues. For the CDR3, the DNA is TGTGCCAGCAGCGTAGGGTCGGATTCACCCCTCCACTTT. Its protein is CASSVGSDSPLHF.

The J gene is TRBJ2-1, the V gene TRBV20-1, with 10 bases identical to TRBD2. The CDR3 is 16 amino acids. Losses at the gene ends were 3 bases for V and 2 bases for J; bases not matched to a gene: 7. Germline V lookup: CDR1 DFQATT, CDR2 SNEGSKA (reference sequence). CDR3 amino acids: CSASPWTSGPYNEQFF. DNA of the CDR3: TGCAGTGCTAGCCCCTGGACTAGCGGACCCTACAATGAGCAGTTCTTC.

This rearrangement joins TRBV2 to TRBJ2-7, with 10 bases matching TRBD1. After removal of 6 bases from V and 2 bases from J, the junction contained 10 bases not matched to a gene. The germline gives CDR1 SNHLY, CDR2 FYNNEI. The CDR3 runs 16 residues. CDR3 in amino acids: CASSPSSGTGAYEQYV. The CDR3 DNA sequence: TGTGCCAGCAGCCCCAGTTCCGGGACAGGGGCCTACGAGCAGTACGTC.

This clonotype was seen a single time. CDR3 amino acids: CASSSGPPYEQYV. The CDR3 nucleotides are TGTGCCAGCAGTTCCGGACCCCCCTACGAGCAGTACGTC. J is TRBJ2-7 and V is TRBV6-6, with no clear D. V dropped 4 bases and J dropped 2 bases, with 9 bases sitting between them. This CDR3 spans 13 amino acids. CDR1 and CDR2 (germline): MNHNY, SVGAGI (reference sequence).

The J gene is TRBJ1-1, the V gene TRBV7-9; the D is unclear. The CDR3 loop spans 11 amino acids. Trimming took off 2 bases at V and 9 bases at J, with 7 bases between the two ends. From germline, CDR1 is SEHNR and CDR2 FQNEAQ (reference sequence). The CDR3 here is CASSLWAQAFF. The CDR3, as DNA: TGTGCCAGCAGCTTATGGGCGCAAGCTTTCTTT.

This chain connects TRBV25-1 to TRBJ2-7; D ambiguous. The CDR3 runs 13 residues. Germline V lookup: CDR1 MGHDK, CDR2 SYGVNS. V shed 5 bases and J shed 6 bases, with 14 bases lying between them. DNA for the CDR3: TGTGCCAGCAGTCCTACGAGGTTTGGCGAGCAGTACTTC. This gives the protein CASSPTRFGEQYF.

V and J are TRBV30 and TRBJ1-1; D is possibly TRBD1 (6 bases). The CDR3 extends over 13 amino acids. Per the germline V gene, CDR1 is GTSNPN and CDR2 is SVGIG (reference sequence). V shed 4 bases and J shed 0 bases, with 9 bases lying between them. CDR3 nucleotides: TGTGCCTGGACAGGGGCCGTGAACACTGAAGCTTTCTTT. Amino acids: CAWTGAVNTEAFF.

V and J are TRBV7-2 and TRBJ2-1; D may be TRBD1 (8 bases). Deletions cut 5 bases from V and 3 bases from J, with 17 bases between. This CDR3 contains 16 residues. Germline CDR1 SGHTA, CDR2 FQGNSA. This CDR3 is CASSLATGEGYNEQFF. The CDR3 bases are TGTGCCAGCAGCCTCGCGACAGGGGAGGGCTACAATGAGCAGTTCTTC.

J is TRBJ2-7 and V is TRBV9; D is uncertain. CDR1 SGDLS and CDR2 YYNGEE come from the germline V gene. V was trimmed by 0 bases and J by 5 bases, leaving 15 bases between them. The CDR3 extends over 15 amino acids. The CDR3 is CASSVGSQRSNEQYF. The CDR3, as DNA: TGTGCCAGCAGCGTAGGGTCACAGAGAAGCAACGAGCAGTACTTC.

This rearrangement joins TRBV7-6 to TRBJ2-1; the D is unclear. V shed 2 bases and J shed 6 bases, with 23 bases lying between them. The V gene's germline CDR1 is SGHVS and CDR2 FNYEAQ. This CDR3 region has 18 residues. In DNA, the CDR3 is TGTGCCAGCAGCTTACGACTTCCACTCATTCCAACCCCCAATGAGCAGTTCTTC. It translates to CASSLRLPLIPTPNEQFF.

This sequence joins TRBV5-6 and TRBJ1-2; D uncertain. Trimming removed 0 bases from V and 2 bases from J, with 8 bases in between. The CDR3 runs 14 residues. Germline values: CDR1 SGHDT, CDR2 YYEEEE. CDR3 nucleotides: TGTGCCAGCAGCTTGGGTCAGCTGAACTATGGCTACACCTTC. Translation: CASSLGQLNYGYTF.

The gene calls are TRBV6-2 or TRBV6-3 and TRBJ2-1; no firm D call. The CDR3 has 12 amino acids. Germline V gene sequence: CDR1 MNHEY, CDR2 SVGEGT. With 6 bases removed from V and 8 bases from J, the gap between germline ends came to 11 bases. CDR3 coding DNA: TGTGCCAGCAGCCCGAATGTCGATGAGCAGTTCTTC. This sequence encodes CASSPNVDEQFF.

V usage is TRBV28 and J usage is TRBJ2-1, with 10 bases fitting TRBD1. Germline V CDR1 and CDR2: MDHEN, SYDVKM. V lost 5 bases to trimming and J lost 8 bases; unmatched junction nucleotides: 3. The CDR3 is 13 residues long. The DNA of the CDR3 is TGTGCCAGCAGTATCGACAGGGGGCATGAGCAGTTCTTC. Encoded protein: CASSIDRGHEQFF.

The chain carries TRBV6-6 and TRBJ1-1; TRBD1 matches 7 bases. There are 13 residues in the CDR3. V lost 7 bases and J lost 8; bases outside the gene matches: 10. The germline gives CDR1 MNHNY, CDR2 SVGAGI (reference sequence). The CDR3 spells CASILRGRKEAFF. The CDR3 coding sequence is TGTGCCAGCATTCTTAGGGGGCGCAAAGAAGCTTTCTTT.